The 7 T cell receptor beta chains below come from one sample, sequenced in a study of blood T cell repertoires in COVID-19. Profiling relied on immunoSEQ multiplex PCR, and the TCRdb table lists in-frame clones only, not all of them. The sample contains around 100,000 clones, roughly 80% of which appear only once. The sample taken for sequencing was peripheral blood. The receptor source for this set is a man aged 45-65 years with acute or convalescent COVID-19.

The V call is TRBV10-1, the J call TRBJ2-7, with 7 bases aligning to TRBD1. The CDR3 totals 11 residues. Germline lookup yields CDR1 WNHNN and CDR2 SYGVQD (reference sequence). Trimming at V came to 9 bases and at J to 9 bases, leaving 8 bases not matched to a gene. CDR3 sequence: CASAQGGVQYF. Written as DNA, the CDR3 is TGCGCCAGTGCCCAAGGGGGCGTGCAGTACTTC.

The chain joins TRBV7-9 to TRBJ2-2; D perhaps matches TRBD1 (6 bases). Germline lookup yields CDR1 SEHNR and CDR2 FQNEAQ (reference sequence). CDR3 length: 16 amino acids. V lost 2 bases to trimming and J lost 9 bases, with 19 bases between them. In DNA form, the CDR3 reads TGTGCCAGCAGCTTATTGGGCAGGGGCACCAACCGGGAGCTGTTTTTT. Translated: CASSLLGRGTNRELFF.

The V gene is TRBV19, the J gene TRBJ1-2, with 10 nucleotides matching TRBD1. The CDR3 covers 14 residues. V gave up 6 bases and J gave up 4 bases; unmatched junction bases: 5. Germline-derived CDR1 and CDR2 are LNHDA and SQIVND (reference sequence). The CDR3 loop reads CASSRQGAVYGYTF. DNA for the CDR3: TGTGCCAGTAGCCGACAGGGGGCGGTCTATGGCTACACCTTC. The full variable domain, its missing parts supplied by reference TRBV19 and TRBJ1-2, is DGGITQSPKYLFRKEGQNVTLSCEQNLNHDAMYWYRQDPGQGLRLIYYSQIVNDFQKGDIAEGYSVSREKKESFPLTVTSAQKNPTAFYLCASSRQGAVYGYTFGSGTRLTVV.

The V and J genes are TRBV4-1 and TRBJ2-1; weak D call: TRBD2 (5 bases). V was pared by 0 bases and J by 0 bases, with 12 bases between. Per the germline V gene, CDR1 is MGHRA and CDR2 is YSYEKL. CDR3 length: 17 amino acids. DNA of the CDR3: TGCGCCAGCAGCCAAGATCCCGAGCGGAGCTCCTACAATGAGCAGTTCTTC. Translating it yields CASSQDPERSSYNEQFF.

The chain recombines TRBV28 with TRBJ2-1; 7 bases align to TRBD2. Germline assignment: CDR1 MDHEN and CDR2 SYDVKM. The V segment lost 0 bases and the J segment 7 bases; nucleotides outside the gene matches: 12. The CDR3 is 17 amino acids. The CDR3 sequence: CASSLWEGGTHPNEQFF. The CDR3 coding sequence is TGTGCCAGCAGTTTATGGGAGGGAGGGACCCACCCTAATGAGCAGTTCTTC. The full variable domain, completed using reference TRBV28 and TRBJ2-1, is DVKVTQSSRYLVKRTGEKVFLECVQDMDHENMFWYRQDPGLGLRLIYFSYDVKMKEKGDIPEGYSVSREKKERFSLILESASTNQTSMYLCASSLWEGGTHPNEQFFGPGTRLTVL.

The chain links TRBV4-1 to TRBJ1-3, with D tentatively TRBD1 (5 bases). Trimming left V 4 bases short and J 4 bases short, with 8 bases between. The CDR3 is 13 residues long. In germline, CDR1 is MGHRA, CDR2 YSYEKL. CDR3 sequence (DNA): TGCGCCAGCAGCCCCCAGGGAGGAAACACCATATATTTT. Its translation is CASSPQGGNTIYF.

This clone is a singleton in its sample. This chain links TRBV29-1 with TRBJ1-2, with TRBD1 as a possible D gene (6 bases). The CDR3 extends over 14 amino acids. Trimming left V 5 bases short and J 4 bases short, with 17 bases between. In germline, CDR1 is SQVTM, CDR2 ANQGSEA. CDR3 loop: CSVLGLRGGYGYTF. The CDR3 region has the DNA TGCAGCGTTCTCGGGCTTCGAGGGGGCTATGGCTACACCTTC.